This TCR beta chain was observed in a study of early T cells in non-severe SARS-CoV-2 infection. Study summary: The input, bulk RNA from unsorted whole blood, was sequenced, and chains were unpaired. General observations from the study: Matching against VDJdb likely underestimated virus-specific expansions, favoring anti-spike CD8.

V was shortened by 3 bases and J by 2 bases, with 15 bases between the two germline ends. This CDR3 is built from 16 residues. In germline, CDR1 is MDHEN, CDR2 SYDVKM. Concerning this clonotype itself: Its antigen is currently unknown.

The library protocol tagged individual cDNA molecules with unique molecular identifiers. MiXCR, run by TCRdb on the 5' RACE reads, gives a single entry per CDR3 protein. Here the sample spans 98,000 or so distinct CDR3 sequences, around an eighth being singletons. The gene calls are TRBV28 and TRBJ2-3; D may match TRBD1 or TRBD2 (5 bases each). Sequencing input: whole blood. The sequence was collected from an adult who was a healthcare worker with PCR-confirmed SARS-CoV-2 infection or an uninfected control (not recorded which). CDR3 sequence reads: CASSFLRDLFTDTQYF. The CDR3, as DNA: TGTGCCAGCAGTTTCCTCCGGGACCTTTTCACAGATACGCAGTATTTT.